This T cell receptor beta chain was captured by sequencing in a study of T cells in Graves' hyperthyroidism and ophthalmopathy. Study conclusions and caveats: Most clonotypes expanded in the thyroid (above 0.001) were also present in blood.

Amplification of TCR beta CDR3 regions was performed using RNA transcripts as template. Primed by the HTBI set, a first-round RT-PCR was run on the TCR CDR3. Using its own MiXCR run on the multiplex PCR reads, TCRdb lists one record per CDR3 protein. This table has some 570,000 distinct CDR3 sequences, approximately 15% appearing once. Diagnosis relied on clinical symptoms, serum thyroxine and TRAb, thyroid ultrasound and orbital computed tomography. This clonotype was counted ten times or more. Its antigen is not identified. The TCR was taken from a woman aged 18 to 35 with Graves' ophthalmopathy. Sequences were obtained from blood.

CDR3 nucleotides: TGTGCCAGTAATCTTGACAGGGAAAGGGGCGAGCAGTACTTC. Translating it yields CASNLDRERGEQYF. The V and J genes are TRBV11-2 and TRBJ2-7; TRBD1 matches 7 bases. The CDR3 length is 14 residues. V shed 9 bases and J 6 bases; nucleotides not matched to a gene: 14. Germline-derived CDR1 and CDR2 are SGHAT and FQNNGV.